A selection of T cell receptor beta chains follows, all from one sample in a study of blood T cell repertoires in COVID-19. Assay: immunoSEQ multiplex PCR; the TCRdb copy retains only in-frame clones and omits some. The repertoire consists of 95,000 to 100,000 clones, with around 80% occurring once and the leading ten covering 8% to 13%. Specimen: peripheral blood. The source is a man aged 70-80 years with acute or convalescent COVID-19. The CDR3 runs from the conserved cysteine through the conserved F or W. A D gene is named only where the DNA matches it firmly. Clone size is not always given. Where it is, it says once, few, many or a class for expanded clones.

size	V	D	J	CDR3	DNA
-	TRBV4-2	TRBD1	TRBJ1-4	CASSPTGVNEKLFF	TGTGCCAGCAGCCCTACAGGGGTTAATGAAAAACTGTTTTTT
-	TRBV10-2	-	TRBJ1-4	CASSDNGGEGVNEKLFF	TGCGCCAGCAGTGATAATGGGGGGGAGGGCGTTAATGAAAAACTGTTTTTT
-	TRBV5-1	-	TRBJ1-6	CASSLAQANNSPLHF	TGCGCCAGCAGCTTGGCACAGGCGAATAATTCACCCCTCCACTTT
-	TRBV5-1	TRBD1	TRBJ1-1	CASSSDRVYTEAFF	TGCGCCAGCAGCTCGGACAGGGTTTACACTGAAGCTTTCTTT
few	TRBV5-5	-	TRBJ1-6	CASSPGFNSPLHF	TGTGCCAGCAGCCCGGGATTCAATTCACCCCTCCACTTT
-	TRBV12-3/TRBV12-4	-	TRBJ1-4	CASGQNDGEKLFF	TGTGCCAGCGGACAGAACGATGGTGAAAAACTGTTTTTT
-	TRBV11-3	-	TRBJ2-2	CASSLRPRPGELFF	TGTGCCAGCAGCTTAAGGCCGCGGCCCGGGGAGCTGTTTTTT
-	TRBV18	-	TRBJ1-3	CASSPRTGSGNTIYF	TGTGCCAGCTCGCCGAGAACGGGCTCTGGAAACACCATATATTTT
-	TRBV3-1/TRBV3-2	-	TRBJ2-7	CASSPNTGTNSYEQYF	TGTGCCAGCAGCCCGAACACCGGGACAAACTCCTACGAGCAGTACTTC
-	TRBV25-1	-	TRBJ2-3	CASSEIRAGRADTQYF	TGTGCCAGCAGCGAAATTCGGGCAGGGCGCGCAGATACGCAGTATTTT
once	TRBV7-9	TRBD2	TRBJ2-3	CASSRLTSGGYTQYF	TGTGCCAGCAGCAGATTGACTAGCGGGGGGTATACGCAGTATTTT
-	TRBV3-1/TRBV3-2	-	TRBJ2-1	CASSQVLANKYNEQFF	TGTGCCAGCAGCCAAGTCCTAGCGAATAAGTACAATGAGCAGTTCTTC
few	TRBV7-9	TRBD2	TRBJ2-2	CASYGLAGIETGELFF	TGTGCCAGCTACGGACTAGCGGGGATAGAGACCGGGGAGCTGTTTTTT
-	TRBV28	TRBD1	TRBJ2-3	CASSIRQGTSATQYF	TGTGCCAGCAGTATAAGACAGGGGACTTCAGCTACGCAGTATTTT
few	TRBV21-1	-	TRBJ1-6	CASNLIWELDNSPLHF	TGTGCCAGCAACCTAATCTGGGAACTAGATAATTCACCCCTCCACTTT
-	TRBV5-5	TRBD2	TRBJ2-3	CASSLDPTIAGVRSDTQYF	TGTGCCAGCAGCTTGGACCCGACTATAGCGGGAGTTCGGTCTGATACGCAGTATTTT
-	TRBV6-5	TRBD2	TRBJ2-7	CASRRTSGSSGEQYF	TGTGCCAGCAGACGAACTAGCGGGAGTAGCGGCGAGCAGTACTTC
-	TRBV5-1	TRBD2	TRBJ2-3	CASSTTTSGGARTQYF	TGCGCCAGCAGCACGACCACTAGCGGGGGGGCGAGGACGCAGTATTTT
-	TRBV18	TRBD2	TRBJ2-1	CASSLTSSHEQFF	TGTGCCAGCTCACTGACTAGCTCCCATGAGCAGTTCTTC
once	TRBV5-1	-	TRBJ1-6	CASRGGSSSYNSPLHF	TGCGCCAGCAGGGGGGGATCTTCCTCCTATAATTCACCCCTCCACTTT
once	TRBV6-6	-	TRBJ1-5	CASTLGGGGHQPQHF	TGTGCCAGCACCTTAGGGGGGGGAGGTCATCAGCCCCAGCATTTT
-	TRBV24-1	TRBD2	TRBJ2-3	CATRTSSTTDTQYF	TGTGCCACCCGGACTAGCAGCACCACAGATACGCAGTATTTT
-	TRBV4-2	-	TRBJ1-2	CASSQVGANRNSYGYTF	TGTGCCAGCAGCCAAGTGGGTGCAAACAGGAACTCCTATGGCTACACCTTC
few	TRBV7-2	TRBD2	TRBJ2-5	CASTLRTSGETQYF	TGTGCCAGCACCCTCCGGACTAGCGGAGAGACCCAGTACTTC
once	TRBV7-9	TRBD2	TRBJ2-3	CASSPSGSTDTQYF	TGTGCCAGCAGCCCTAGCGGGAGCACAGATACGCAGTATTTT
-	TRBV27	TRBD1	TRBJ1-2	CASTPDRADGYTF	TGTGCCAGCACTCCCGACAGGGCGGATGGCTACACCTTC
-	TRBV19	TRBD1	TRBJ1-2	CASSIAPGTGGAHGYTF	TGTGCCAGTAGTATAGCACCCGGGACAGGGGGCGCACATGGCTACACCTTC
once	TRBV5-4	TRBD2	TRBJ2-5	CASSLGAGGLQETQYF	TGTGCCAGCAGCTTGGGGGCGGGGGGTTTACAAGAGACCCAGTACTTC
-	TRBV5-5	-	TRBJ2-2	CASSFGAGETGELFF	TGTGCCAGCAGCTTTGGGGCAGGGGAAACCGGGGAGCTGTTTTTT
-	TRBV6-2/TRBV6-3	-	TRBJ2-5	CASSYPSEQPSGAQYF	TGTGCCAGCAGTTACCCCTCGGAGCAACCTTCAGGGGCCCAGTACTTC
-	TRBV15	-	TRBJ1-5	CATGHDLNQPQHF	TGTGCCACGGGACATGACCTGAATCAGCCCCAGCATTTT
-	TRBV14	-	TRBJ2-5	CASSPSGETQYF	TGTGCCAGCAGCCCCTCGGGGGAGACCCAGTACTTC
-	TRBV3-1/TRBV3-2	TRBD1	TRBJ2-7	CASSQAVGTGGLEQYF	TGTGCCAGCAGCCAAGCTGTGGGGACAGGGGGCCTCGAGCAGTACTTC
-	TRBV11-2	TRBD1	TRBJ2-2	CASSYGTANTGELFF	TGTGCCAGCAGCTATGGGACAGCGAACACCGGGGAGCTGTTTTTT
-	TRBV7-8	-	TRBJ1-1	CASSLGAGDEAFF	TGTGCCAGCAGCCTAGGGGCAGGGGATGAAGCTTTCTTT
once	TRBV4-1	TRBD2	TRBJ2-3	CASSQDDLAVSTDTQYF	TGCGCCAGCAGCCAAGACGATCTAGCGGTTTCCACAGATACGCAGTATTTT
-	TRBV12-3/TRBV12-4	-	TRBJ1-3	CASSPLGGNTIYF	TGTGCCAGCAGTCCCCTCGGGGGAAACACCATATATTTT
once	TRBV7-9	-	TRBJ1-2	CASSVQATGLKGYTF	TGTGCCAGCAGCGTACAGGCGACCGGACTAAAGGGCTACACCTTC
-	TRBV11-2	TRBD2	TRBJ2-7	CASSLSGGAGEQYF	TGTGCCAGCAGCTTAAGCGGGGGGGCGGGCGAGCAGTACTTC
-	TRBV5-1	TRBD1	TRBJ1-2	CASSPGTGDWDGYTF	TGCGCCAGCAGCCCGGGGACAGGGGATTGGGATGGCTACACCTTC
few	TRBV20-1	TRBD1	TRBJ1-2	CSGQGDGYTF	TGCAGTGGACAGGGTGATGGCTACACCTTC
-	TRBV6-5	-	TRBJ2-7	CASSKTESYEQYF	TGTGCCAGCAGCAAGACAGAATCCTACGAGCAGTACTTC